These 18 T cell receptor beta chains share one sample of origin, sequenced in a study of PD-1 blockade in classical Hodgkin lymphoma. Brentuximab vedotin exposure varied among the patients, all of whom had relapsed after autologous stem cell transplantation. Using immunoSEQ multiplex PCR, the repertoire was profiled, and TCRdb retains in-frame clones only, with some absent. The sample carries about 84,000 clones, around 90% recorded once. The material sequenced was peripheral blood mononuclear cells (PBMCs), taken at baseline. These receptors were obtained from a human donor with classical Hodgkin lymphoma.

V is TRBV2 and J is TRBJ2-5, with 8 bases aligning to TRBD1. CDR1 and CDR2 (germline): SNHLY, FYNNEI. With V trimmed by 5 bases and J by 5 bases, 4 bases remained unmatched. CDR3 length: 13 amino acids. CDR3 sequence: CASSRQGRETQYF. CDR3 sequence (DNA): TGTGCCAGCAGTCGACAGGGGCGTGAGACCCAGTACTTC.

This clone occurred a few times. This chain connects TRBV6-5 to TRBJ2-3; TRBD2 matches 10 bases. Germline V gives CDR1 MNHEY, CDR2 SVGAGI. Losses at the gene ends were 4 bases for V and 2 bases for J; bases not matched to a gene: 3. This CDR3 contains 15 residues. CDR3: CASSFGLADTDTQYF. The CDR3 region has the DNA TGTGCCAGCAGTTTCGGACTAGCGGACACAGATACGCAGTATTTT.

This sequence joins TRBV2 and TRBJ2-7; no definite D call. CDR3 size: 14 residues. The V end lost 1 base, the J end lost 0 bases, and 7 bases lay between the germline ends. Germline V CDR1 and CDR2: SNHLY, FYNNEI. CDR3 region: CASSEGAFSYEQYF. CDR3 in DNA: TGTGCCAGCAGTGAAGGGGCCTTCTCCTACGAGCAGTACTTC.

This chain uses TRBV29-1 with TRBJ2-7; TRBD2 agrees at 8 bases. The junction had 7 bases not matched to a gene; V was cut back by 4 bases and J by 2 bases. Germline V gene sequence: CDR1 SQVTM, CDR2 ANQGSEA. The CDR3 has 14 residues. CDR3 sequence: CSVAGLGGAYEQYF. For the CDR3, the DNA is TGCAGCGTTGCGGGACTAGGCGGGGCCTACGAGCAGTACTTC.

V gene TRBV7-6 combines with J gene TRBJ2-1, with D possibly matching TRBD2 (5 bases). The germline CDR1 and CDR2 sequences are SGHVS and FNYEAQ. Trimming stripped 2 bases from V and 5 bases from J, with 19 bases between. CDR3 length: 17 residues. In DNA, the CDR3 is TGTGCCAGCAGCTTAAGGGCGAGGGAGTACCCCGACAATGAGCAGTTCTTC. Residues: CASSLRAREYPDNEQFF.

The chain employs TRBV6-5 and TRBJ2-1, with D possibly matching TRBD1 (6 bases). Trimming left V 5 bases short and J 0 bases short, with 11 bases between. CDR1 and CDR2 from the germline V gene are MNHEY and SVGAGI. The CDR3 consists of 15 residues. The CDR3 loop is CASSRTESSYNEQFF. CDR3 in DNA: TGTGCCAGCAGTAGGACAGAAAGCTCCTACAATGAGCAGTTCTTC.

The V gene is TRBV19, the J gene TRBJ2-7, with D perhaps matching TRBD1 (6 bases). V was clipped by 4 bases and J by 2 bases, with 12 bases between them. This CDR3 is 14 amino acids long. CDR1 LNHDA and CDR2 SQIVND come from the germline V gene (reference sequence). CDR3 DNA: TGTGCCAGTAGTAACCAAGGGGGAGCCTACGAGCAGTACTTC. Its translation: CASSNQGGAYEQYF. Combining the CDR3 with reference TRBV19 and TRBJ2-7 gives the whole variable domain DGGITQSPKYLFRKEGQNVTLSCEQNLNHDAMYWYRQDPGQGLRLIYYSQIVNDFQKGDIAEGYSVSREKKESFPLTVTSAQKNPTAFYLCASSNQGGAYEQYFGPGTRLTVT.

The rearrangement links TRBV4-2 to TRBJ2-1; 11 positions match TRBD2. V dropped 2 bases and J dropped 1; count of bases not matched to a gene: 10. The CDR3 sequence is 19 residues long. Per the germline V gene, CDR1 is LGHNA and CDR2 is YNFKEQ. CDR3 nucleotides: TGTGCCAGCAGCCAAAGGATCGACGCTAGCGGGAGGTCCTACAATGAGCAGTTCTTC. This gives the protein CASSQRIDASGRSYNEQFF.

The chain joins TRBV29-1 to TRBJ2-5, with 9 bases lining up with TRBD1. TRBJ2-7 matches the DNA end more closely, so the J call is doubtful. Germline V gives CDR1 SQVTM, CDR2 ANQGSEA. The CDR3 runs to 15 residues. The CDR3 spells CSVELGDRASYEQYF. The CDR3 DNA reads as TGCAGCGTTGAGTTAGGGGACAGGGCCTCCTACGAGCAGTACTTC.

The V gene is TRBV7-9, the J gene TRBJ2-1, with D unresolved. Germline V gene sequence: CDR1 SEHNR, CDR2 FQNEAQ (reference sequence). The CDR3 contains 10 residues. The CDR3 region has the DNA TGTGGCCTGAGAGGCGATGAGCAGTTCTTC. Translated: CGLRGDEQFF.

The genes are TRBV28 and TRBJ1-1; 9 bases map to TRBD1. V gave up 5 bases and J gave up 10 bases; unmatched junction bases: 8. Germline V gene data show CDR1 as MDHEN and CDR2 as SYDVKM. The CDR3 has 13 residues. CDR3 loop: CASSLTKTGGAFF. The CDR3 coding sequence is TGTGCCAGCAGTCTAACTAAGACAGGGGGAGCTTTCTTT.

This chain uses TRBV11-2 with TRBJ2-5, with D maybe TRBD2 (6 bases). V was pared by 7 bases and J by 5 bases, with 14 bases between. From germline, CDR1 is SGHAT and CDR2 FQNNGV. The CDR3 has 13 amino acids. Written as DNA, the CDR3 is TGTGCCAGCACCGATTGGGGGGAGGAGACCCAGTACTTC. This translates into CASTDWGEETQYF.

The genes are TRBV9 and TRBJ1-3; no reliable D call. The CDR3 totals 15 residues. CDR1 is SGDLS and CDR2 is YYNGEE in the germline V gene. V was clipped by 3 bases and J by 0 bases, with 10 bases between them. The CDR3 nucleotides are TGTGCCAGCAGCGCCTCTGGAGTCTCTGGAAACACCATATATTTT. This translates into CASSASGVSGNTIYF.

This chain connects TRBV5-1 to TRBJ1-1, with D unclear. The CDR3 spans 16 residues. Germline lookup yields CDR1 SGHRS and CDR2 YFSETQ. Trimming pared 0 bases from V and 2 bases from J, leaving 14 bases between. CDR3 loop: CASSLAARTGNTEAFF. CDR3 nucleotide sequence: TGCGCCAGCAGCTTGGCCGCAAGAACCGGTAACACTGAAGCTTTCTTT.

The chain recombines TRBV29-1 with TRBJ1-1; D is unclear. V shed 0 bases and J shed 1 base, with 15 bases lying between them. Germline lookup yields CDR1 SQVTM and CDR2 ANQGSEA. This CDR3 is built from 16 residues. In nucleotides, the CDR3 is TGCAGCGTTGAAGATCTTGTAGGGCCACGGAACACTGAAGCTTTCTTT. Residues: CSVEDLVGPRNTEAFF.

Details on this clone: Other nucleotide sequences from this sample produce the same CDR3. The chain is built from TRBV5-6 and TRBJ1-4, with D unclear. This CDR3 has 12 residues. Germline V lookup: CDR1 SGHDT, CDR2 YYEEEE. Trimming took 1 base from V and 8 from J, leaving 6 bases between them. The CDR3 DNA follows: TGTGCCAGCAGCTTGCGGCGGGAAAAACTGTTTTTT. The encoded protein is CASSLRREKLFF. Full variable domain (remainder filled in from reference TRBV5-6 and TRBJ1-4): DAGVTQSPTHLIKTRGQQVTLRCSPKSGHDTVSWYQQALGQGPQFIFQYYEEEERQRGNFPDRFSGHQFPNYSSELNVNALLLGDSALYLCASSLRREKLFFGSGTQLSVL.

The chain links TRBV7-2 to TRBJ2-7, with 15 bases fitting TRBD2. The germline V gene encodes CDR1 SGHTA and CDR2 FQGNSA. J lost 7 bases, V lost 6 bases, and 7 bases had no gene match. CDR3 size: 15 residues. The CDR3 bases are TGTGCCAGCAGTTCGGGACTAGCGGGAGGCGTGGAGCAGTACTTC. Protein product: CASSSGLAGGVEQYF.

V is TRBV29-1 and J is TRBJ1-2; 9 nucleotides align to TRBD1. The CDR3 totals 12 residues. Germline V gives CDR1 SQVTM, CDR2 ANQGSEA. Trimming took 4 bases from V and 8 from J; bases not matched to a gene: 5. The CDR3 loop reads CSVAGTGKGYTF. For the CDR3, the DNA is TGCAGCGTTGCCGGGACAGGGAAAGGCTACACCTTC.